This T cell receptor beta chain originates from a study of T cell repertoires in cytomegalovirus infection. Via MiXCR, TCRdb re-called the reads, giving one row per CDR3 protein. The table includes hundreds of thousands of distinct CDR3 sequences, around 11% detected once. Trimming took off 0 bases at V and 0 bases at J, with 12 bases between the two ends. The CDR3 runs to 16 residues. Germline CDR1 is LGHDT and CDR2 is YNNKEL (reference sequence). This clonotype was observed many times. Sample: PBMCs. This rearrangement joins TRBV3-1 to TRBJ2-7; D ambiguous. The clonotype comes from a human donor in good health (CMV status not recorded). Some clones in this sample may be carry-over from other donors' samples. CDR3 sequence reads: CASSQDGSWSSYEQYF. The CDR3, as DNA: TGTGCCAGCAGCCAAGATGGGTCGTGGAGCTCCTACGAGCAGTACTTC.